One T cell receptor (beta chain) is described in this entry. Its antigen is unidentified. This specimen comes from a study of PD-1 blockade in classical Hodgkin lymphoma. Study results and caveats: For complete responders, baseline diversity was comparable to that of newly diagnosed patients.

Time point defined: cycle 4 day 1 (C4D1), after 6 weeks of nivolumab. With no exception, relapse followed autologous stem cell transplantation in all patients, and brentuximab vedotin exposure varied. Here immunoSEQ multiplex PCR was the method, and the copy in TCRdb shows in-frame clones only, minus some. The sample shows about 96,000 clones, about 92% of them seen only once. Trimming removed 0 bases from V and 7 bases from J, with 16 bases in between. CDR3 length equals 16 residues. Germline lookup yields CDR1 LGHNA and CDR2 YNFKEQ. J is TRBJ1-5 and V is TRBV4-2, with D perhaps TRBD1 (5 bases). The sample was peripheral blood mononuclear cells (PBMCs), taken before the fourth cycle of nivolumab. This clonotype was obtained from a human donor with classical Hodgkin lymphoma. CDR3 nucleotides: TGTGCCAGCAGCCAAGAGAGTGCCAGGGCGGCCCAGCCCCAGCATTTT. This codes for CASSQESARAAQPQHF.